This T cell receptor (beta chain) was found in a study of Graves' ophthalmopathy and Graves' hyperthyroidism. The hyperthyroidism patients, aged 18 to 65, had been newly diagnosed, with under 2 months' duration. Germline CDR1 MNHEY, CDR2 SVGAGI. This CDR3 spans 13 amino acids. With 8 bases clipped from V and 3 bases from J, the junction kept 6 bases outside the gene matches. The authors amplified TCR beta CDR3 regions, and they did so from RNA transcripts for repertoire sequencing. The authors performed first-round RT-PCR with HTBI primers and then a second-round multiplex PCR. TCRdb passed the multiplex PCR reads through MiXCR, listing each CDR3 protein once. The sample holds over a million distinct CDR3 sequences, about 40% seen once.

The chain joins TRBV6-5 to TRBJ1-2; 7 bases are shared with TRBD1. The sequence derives from an adult man with Graves' hyperthyroidism. What was sequenced was peripheral blood or thyroid tissue (not recorded which). This CDR3 is CASRTGIDYGYTF. Written as DNA, the CDR3 is TGTGCCAGCCGGACAGGAATAGACTATGGCTACACCTTC.